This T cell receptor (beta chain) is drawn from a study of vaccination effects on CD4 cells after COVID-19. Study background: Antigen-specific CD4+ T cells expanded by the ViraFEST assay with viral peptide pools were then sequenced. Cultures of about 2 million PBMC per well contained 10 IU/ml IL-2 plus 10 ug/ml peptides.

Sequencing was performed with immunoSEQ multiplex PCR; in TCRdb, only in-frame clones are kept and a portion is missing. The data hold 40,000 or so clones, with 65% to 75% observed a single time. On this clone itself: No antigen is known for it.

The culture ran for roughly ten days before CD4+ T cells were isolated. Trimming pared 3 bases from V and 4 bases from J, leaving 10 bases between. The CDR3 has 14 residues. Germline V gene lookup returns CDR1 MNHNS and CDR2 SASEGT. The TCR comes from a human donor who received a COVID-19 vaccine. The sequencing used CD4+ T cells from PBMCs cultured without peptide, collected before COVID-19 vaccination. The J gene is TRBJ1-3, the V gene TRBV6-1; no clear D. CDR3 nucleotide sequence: TGTGCCAGCAGTGACGGGTCGGGGGGAAACACCATATATTTT. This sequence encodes CASSDGSGGNTIYF.